Presented here are 11 T cell receptor beta chains from one specimen sequenced in a study of persistence of HIV-infected CD4 T cells. This was the immunoSEQ version 4 assay in survey mode. Assay used: immunoSEQ multiplex PCR; TCRdb lists only in-frame clones, some missing. The repertoire has 30,000 to 45,000 clones, more than 75% of them found once; the top ten carry 5.4%. Overlapping HIV-1 Gag 15-mer peptides at around 1 ug per peptide per mL were used. CD40L/CD69 double-negative CD45RO-high memory CD4+ T cells were collected. Their cognate antigens are unknown. This sample comprised cultured CD4+ T cells from PBMCs, obtained from a patient who received antiretroviral therapy. These receptor sequences come from an adult with HIV. The donor label of this sample is uncertain.

V usage is TRBV12-5 and J usage is TRBJ2-3, with TRBD1 matching over 10 bases. Per the germline V gene, CDR1 is LGHNT and CDR2 is FRNRAP. Losses at the gene ends were 1 base for V and 5 bases for J; bases not matched to a gene: 3. This CDR3 contains 15 residues. The CDR3 DNA is TGTGCTAGTGGTTTGGGACAGGGGGCTGGAGATACGCAGTATTTT. Its translation is CASGLGQGAGDTQYF.

This chain uses TRBV7-9 with TRBJ1-6; 7 bases are a match to TRBD1. The trim removed 1 base at V and 5 bases at J, leaving 2 bases unmatched. The CDR3 is 15 amino acids. In germline, CDR1 is SEHNR, CDR2 FQNEAQ (reference sequence). The chain's CDR3 is CASSLEQGNNSPLHF. CDR3 sequence (DNA): TGTGCCAGCAGCTTAGAACAGGGGAATAATTCACCCCTCCACTTT.

The J gene is TRBJ2-5, the V gene TRBV5-4; weak D call: TRBD1 (5 bases). CDR3 length equals 13 residues. Looked up from germline, CDR1 is SGHNT and CDR2 is YYREEE (reference sequence). V dropped 3 bases and J dropped 2 bases, with 8 bases sitting between them. CDR3 nucleotides: TGTGCCAGCAGCTGGGGCCGGCAAGAGACCCAGTACTTC. Protein sequence: CASSWGRQETQYF.

The chain carries TRBV6-5 and TRBJ2-7; TRBD1 aligns across 11 bases. Germline V CDR1 and CDR2: MNHEY, SVGAGI. The CDR3 runs 15 residues. V lost 5 bases and J lost 5; bases outside the gene matches: 8. CDR3 sequence reads: CASSNGQGASHEQYF. CDR3 bases: TGTGCCAGCAGTAACGGACAGGGGGCTTCCCACGAGCAGTACTTC.

This clone came up once. The rearrangement links TRBV14 to TRBJ1-6; 7 bases are a match to TRBD1. Unmatched junction bases numbered 4, after V lost 2 bases and J lost 9 bases. This CDR3 is 14 amino acids long. Looked up from germline, CDR1 is SGHDN and CDR2 is FVKESK. The CDR3 DNA sequence: TGTGCCAGCAGCCAACAAGGGGGCCGTTCACCCCTCCACTTT. Its translation: CASSQQGGRSPLHF.

The V and J genes are TRBV6-4 and TRBJ2-2, with D hard to call. CDR3 size: 12 residues. Per the germline V gene, CDR1 is MRHNA and CDR2 is SNTAGT. Deletions cut 5 bases from V and 5 bases from J, with 6 bases between. CDR3 residues: CASSPSTGELFF. CDR3 sequence (DNA): TGTGCCAGCAGTCCTTCTACCGGGGAGCTGTTTTTT.

The V call is TRBV6-1, the J call TRBJ1-2; 9 nucleotides line up with TRBD1. Germline V lookup: CDR1 MNHNS, CDR2 SASEGT. There are 16 residues in the CDR3. V shed 4 bases and J 8 bases; nucleotides not matched to a gene: 14. CDR3 residues: CASSVGGQGREKGYTF. The CDR3 coding sequence is TGTGCCAGCAGTGTCGGGGGACAGGGACGAGAGAAGGGCTACACCTTC.

The V gene is TRBV30, the J gene TRBJ1-1, with D unclear. CDR1 GTSNPN and CDR2 SVGIG come from the germline V gene (reference sequence). Trimming took 5 bases from V and 3 from J, leaving 13 bases between them. This CDR3 spans 13 amino acids. CDR3 nucleotide sequence: TGTGCCTGGGGGAAGGGAAGGGACACTGAAGCTTTCTTT. Amino acids: CAWGKGRDTEAFF. Looking up the rest from reference TRBV30 and TRBJ1-1 gives the full variable domain: SQTIHQWPATLVQPVGSPLSLECTVEGTSNPNLYWYRQAAGRGLQLLFYSVGIGQISSEVPQNLSASRPQDRQFILSSKKLLLSDSGFYLCAWGKGRDTEAFFGQGTRLTVV.

The CDR3 sequence: CASSQDRGRGLADYEQYF. The CDR3 region has the DNA TGCGCCAGCAGCCAAGATAGGGGGAGGGGACTAGCGGACTACGAGCAGTACTTC. The chain has TRBV4-1 and TRBJ2-7; 11 bases line up with TRBD2. The CDR3 length is 18 residues. Germline assignment: CDR1 MGHRA and CDR2 YSYEKL. V lost 0 bases, J lost 3 bases, and 10 bases stayed unmatched.

The gene calls are TRBV11-2 and TRBJ2-5, with 7 bases lining up with TRBD1. Germline values: CDR1 SGHAT, CDR2 FQNNGV. The CDR3 loop spans 14 amino acids. V lost 5 bases, J lost 4 bases, and 7 bases stayed unmatched. The CDR3 sequence is CASSLDRVGETQYF. The CDR3 DNA follows: TGTGCCAGCAGCCTCGACAGGGTTGGAGAGACCCAGTACTTC.

V gene TRBV24-1 combines with J gene TRBJ2-2, with D possibly being TRBD1 or TRBD2 (6 bases each). Trimming left V 3 bases short and J 1 base short, with 14 bases between. This CDR3 is 17 amino acids long. Germline V gene lookup returns CDR1 KGHDR and CDR2 SFDVKD. The CDR3 protein is CATSDLMGGVNTGELFF. The CDR3 DNA reads as TGTGCCACCAGTGATCTGATGGGGGGCGTGAACACCGGGGAGCTGTTTTTT.